The 30 T cell receptor beta chains below all came from one sample that was sequenced in a study of OX40 agonist ivuxolimab in advanced cancers. Method: immunoSEQ multiplex PCR; TCRdb's copy keeps in-frame clones and lacks some. Among more than 50,000 clones, 70% to 90% were seen once, and the ten largest hold roughly 4.5%. Sequencing used CD4+ or CD8+ T cells sorted from blood, obtained in a trial of the OX40 agonist ivuxolimab. The receptors were sampled from an adult with an advanced solid tumor such as melanoma, head and neck, liver or kidney cancer.

The chain recombines TRBV4-2 with TRBJ2-7; no definite D call. This CDR3 has 15 amino acids. V shed 0 bases and J shed 5 bases, with 14 bases lying between them. Germline values: CDR1 LGHNA, CDR2 YNFKEQ. CDR3 sequence: CASSQEQYETNEQYF. CDR3 in DNA: TGTGCCAGCAGCCAAGAACAGTATGAAACGAACGAGCAGTACTTC.

In its sample, this clone was seen once. The chain couples TRBV18 to TRBJ2-3; 12 nucleotides match TRBD2. With V trimmed by 4 bases and J by 0 bases, 8 bases remained unmatched. The CDR3 extends over 18 amino acids. Germline-derived CDR1 and CDR2 are KGHSH and LQKENI. The CDR3 protein is CASSQTTSGRPSTDTQYF. The CDR3 nucleotides are TGTGCCAGCTCACAAACGACTAGCGGGAGACCTAGCACAGATACGCAGTATTTT.

The V gene is TRBV6-1, the J gene TRBJ2-7, with D possibly called TRBD1 or TRBD2 (6 bases each). V shed 11 bases and J shed 5 bases, with 13 bases lying between them. This CDR3 has 11 amino acids. Germline CDR1 MNHNS, CDR2 SASEGT. The CDR3 sequence is CASVGGDEQYF. The CDR3 coding sequence is TGTGCCTCAGTCGGGGGCGACGAGCAGTACTTC.

The chain has TRBV7-8 and TRBJ2-7; D is uncertain. CDR3 length: 15 amino acids. Trimming cost V 1 base and J 2 bases, with 12 bases left between them. Germline lookup yields CDR1 SGHVS and CDR2 FQNEAQ. CDR3 residues: CASSLVTGETYEQYF. The CDR3 DNA sequence: TGTGCCAGCAGCTTAGTAACCGGAGAAACCTACGAGCAGTACTTC.

The chain combines TRBV11-1 with TRBJ2-1; D is unclear. V shed 2 bases and J shed 0 bases, with 8 bases lying between them. This CDR3 has 15 residues. CDR1 SGHAT and CDR2 FQDESV come from the germline V gene (reference sequence). CDR3 bases: TGTGCCAGCAGCTTACAGGAGAGCTCCTACAATGAGCAGTTCTTC. Translating gives CASSLQESSYNEQFF.

The chain recombines TRBV4-1 with TRBJ2-2; 10 positions agree with TRBD2. The germline CDR1 and CDR2 sequences are MGHRA and YSYEKL. The CDR3 has 18 amino acids. V dropped 1 base and J dropped 8; count of bases not matched to a gene: 13. The CDR3 spells CASSQGPGLAGEKGELFF. Here the CDR3 DNA reads TGCGCCAGCAGCCAAGGGCCGGGCCTAGCGGGAGAAAAAGGGGAGCTGTTTTTT.

The genes are TRBV19 and TRBJ1-5; D may be TRBD1 (6 bases). Germline CDR1 reads LNHDA; CDR2 reads SQIVND (reference sequence). Trimming cost V 3 bases and J 4 bases, with 10 bases left between them. This CDR3 contains 14 residues. CDR3 protein: CASSILDRNQPQHF. CDR3 nucleotides: TGTGCCAGTAGTATCCTGGACAGAAATCAGCCCCAGCATTTT.

The V and J genes are TRBV10-3 and TRBJ2-1; 12 bases are shared with TRBD2. CDR3 size: 16 residues. The germline V gene encodes CDR1 ENHRY and CDR2 SYGVKD. V dropped 4 bases and J dropped 8; count of bases not matched to a gene: 9. The CDR3 loop reads CAISGATSGSSDEQFF. The CDR3 bases are TGTGCCATCAGTGGGGCGACTAGCGGGAGTTCCGATGAGCAGTTCTTC.

J is TRBJ1-2 and V is TRBV6-5; TRBD1 aligns across 9 bases. CDR1 and CDR2 from the germline V gene are MNHEY and SVGAGI. This CDR3 contains 15 residues. V gave up 5 bases and J gave up 4 bases; unmatched junction bases: 8. Here the CDR3 reads CASSVRQGGVYGYTF. CDR3 DNA sequence: TGTGCCAGCAGTGTACGACAGGGGGGGGTCTATGGCTACACCTTC.

V and J are TRBV9 and TRBJ2-3; unclear D gene. Germline loops: CDR1 SGDLS, CDR2 YYNGEE. V was trimmed by 7 bases and J by 6 bases, leaving 18 bases between them. CDR3 size: 14 residues. The CDR3 DNA reads TGTGCCAGCGGACCCCCCTTAGGTTTCGATACGCAGTATTTT. Protein product: CASGPPLGFDTQYF. The whole variable domain, filled in from reference TRBV9 and TRBJ2-3, reads DSGVTQTPKHLITATGQRVTLRCSPRSGDLSVYWYQQSLDQGLQFLIQYYNGEERAKGNILERFSAQQFPDLHSELNLSSLELGDSALYFCASGPPLGFDTQYFGPGTRLTVL.

The rearrangement joins TRBV5-4 to TRBJ2-5; no definite D call. The tail of the sequence fits TRBJ2-7 better, so the J call may be wrong. Per the germline V gene, CDR1 is SGHNT and CDR2 is YYREEE (reference sequence). The CDR3 consists of 14 residues. As DNA, the CDR3 is TGTGCCAGCAGCTTGGCCGGGCAGACCTACGAGCAGTACTTC. Its translation: CASSLAGQTYEQYF.

V gene TRBV6-1 combines with J gene TRBJ1-5; D unclear. Looked up from germline, CDR1 is MNHNS and CDR2 is SASEGT. Trimming left V 5 bases short and J 5 bases short, with 7 bases between. The CDR3 has 12 residues. Here the CDR3 reads CASSSGDQPQHF. CDR3 sequence (DNA): TGTGCCAGCAGTTCAGGAGATCAGCCCCAGCATTTT.

V is TRBV15 and J is TRBJ2-3; no clear D gene. Germline values: CDR1 LNHNV, CDR2 YYDKDF (reference sequence). The CDR3 contains 14 residues. The V end was cut by 6 bases, the J end by 1 base, with 11 bases between. CDR3 amino acids: CATSRLFGTDTQYF. In nucleotides, the CDR3 is TGTGCCACCAGTAGACTTTTTGGCACAGATACGCAGTATTTT.

The rearrangement joins TRBV16 to TRBJ2-1; 12 bases map to TRBD2. Germline V gene lookup returns CDR1 KGHSY and CDR2 FQNENV. J gave up 10 bases and V 6 bases, and 1 base lay outside the gene matches. CDR3 size: 12 residues. The CDR3 spells CASRGLAGEQFF. DNA for the CDR3: TGTGCCAGCAGAGGACTAGCGGGAGAGCAGTTCTTC.

This clone turned up a few times. The rearrangement links TRBV5-6 to TRBJ2-1; no firm D call. The CDR3 is 12 residues long. Germline-derived CDR1 and CDR2 are SGHDT and YYEEEE. V dropped 2 bases and J dropped 11 bases, with 11 bases sitting between them. The CDR3 region is CASSLVRRQQFF. CDR3 nucleotide sequence: TGTGCCAGCAGCTTAGTCCGGCGGCAGCAGTTCTTC.

The chain joins TRBV7-9 to TRBJ2-1; 9 bases are shared with TRBD1. The CDR3 totals 17 residues. CDR1 is SEHNR, CDR2 FQNEAQ, per germline (reference sequence). J lost 7 bases, V lost 5 bases, and 15 bases had no gene match. The CDR3 coding sequence is TGTGCCAGCAGCGGGGACAGGGCTGGGCTGGCGTTGAATGAGCAGTTCTTC. Translation: CASSGDRAGLALNEQFF.

This chain links TRBV18 with TRBJ2-2, with a possible D match to TRBD1 (5 bases). The CDR3 has 15 residues. Trimming stripped 5 bases from V and 0 bases from J, with 10 bases between. In germline, CDR1 is KGHSH, CDR2 LQKENI. Here the CDR3 reads CASSTTATNTGELFF. The CDR3 DNA follows: TGTGCCAGCTCAACGACAGCTACGAACACCGGGGAGCTGTTTTTT.

The chain is built from TRBV11-3 and TRBJ2-2, with D perhaps matching TRBD1 (6 bases). The CDR3 covers 17 residues. Per germline, CDR1 SGHNT and CDR2 YENEEA. V was shortened by 5 bases and J by 7 bases, with 23 bases between the two germline ends. DNA for the CDR3: TGTGCCAGCAGCATCCCTACCCACGATAAGGGGGACGGGGAGCTGTTTTTT. It translates to CASSIPTHDKGDGELFF.

The chain carries TRBV5-6 and TRBJ2-7, with 7 bases aligning to TRBD1. Germline V gene sequence: CDR1 SGHDT, CDR2 YYEEEE. V lost 3 bases to trimming and J lost 5 bases; unmatched junction nucleotides: 14. The length of the CDR3 is 16 residues. CDR3 bases: TGTGCCAGCAGCTATCCGTCCCGGGACAGTCGGAACGAGCAGTACTTC. Its protein product is CASSYPSRDSRNEQYF.

The chain has TRBV4-1 and TRBJ2-4; possible D gene TRBD2, 6 bases. The length of the CDR3 is 15 residues. Germline V gene data show CDR1 as MGHRA and CDR2 as YSYEKL. Trimming removed 0 bases from V and 1 base from J, with 7 bases in between. The CDR3 protein is CASSQEEGAKNIQYF. In DNA form, the CDR3 reads TGCGCCAGCAGCCAAGAGGAGGGGGCCAAAAACATTCAGTACTTC.

The sample holds one count of this clone. This sequence joins TRBV6-6 and TRBJ2-1; 10 nucleotides line up with TRBD2. CDR1 is MNHNY, CDR2 SVGAGI, per germline (reference sequence). J lost 3 bases, V lost 6 bases, and 8 bases had no gene match. CDR3 length: 16 amino acids. The CDR3 bases are TGTGCCAGCAGCCCACCCCTAGCGGGAGTCTACAATGAGCAGTTCTTC. Translating gives CASSPPLAGVYNEQFF.

This chain joins TRBV7-3 and TRBJ1-1; unclear D gene. Between the trimmed V and J ends, which lost 6 bases and 1 base, there was a span of 9 bases. Germline loops: CDR1 SGHTA, CDR2 FQGTGA. This CDR3 comprises 13 residues. The CDR3 nucleotides are TGTGCCAGCAGTAAAACAAGGAACACTGAAGCTTTCTTT. Protein sequence: CASSKTRNTEAFF.

The rearrangement joins TRBV7-9 to TRBJ1-1, with D tentatively TRBD1 (5 bases). The CDR3 runs to 13 residues. Deletions cut 5 bases from V and 1 base from J, with 8 bases between. Per the germline V gene, CDR1 is SEHNR and CDR2 is FQNEAQ (reference sequence). The CDR3 DNA reads TGTGCCAGCAGCCCCGGGACGAACACTGAAGCTTTCTTT. Its translation: CASSPGTNTEAFF.

Only one count was recorded for this clone. Here the CDR3 DNA reads TGTGCCAGCGCTGTACGTACGGATGAAAAACTGTTTTTT. Protein sequence: CASAVRTDEKLFF. V is TRBV28 and J is TRBJ1-4; D not certain. This CDR3 contains 13 residues. Trimming cost V 8 bases and J 6 bases, with 13 bases left between them. CDR1 and CDR2 from the germline V gene are MDHEN and SYDVKM.

The sample holds one count of this clone. DNA for the CDR3: TGTGCCAGCAGCTTAGGGGTCTCTGGAAACACCATATATTTT. Its protein is CASSLGVSGNTIYF. The chain joins TRBV7-6 to TRBJ1-3; no definite D call. This CDR3 is built from 14 residues. V was clipped by 1 base and J by 0 bases, with 4 bases between them. The germline V gene encodes CDR1 SGHVS and CDR2 FNYEAQ.

The chain is built from TRBV11-3 and TRBJ2-7; a weak D match, TRBD2 (6 bases). This CDR3 has 15 amino acids. V lost 4 bases and J lost 0, with 13 bases in between. Looked up from germline, CDR1 is SGHNT and CDR2 is YENEEA. CDR3 sequence (DNA): TGTGCCAGCAGCTCAACCAGCGGGTTCTCCTACGAGCAGTACTTC. Amino acid sequence: CASSSTSGFSYEQYF. The entire variable domain, with the rest obtained from reference TRBV11-3 and TRBJ2-7, is as follows: EAGVVQSPRYKIIEKKQPVAFWCNPISGHNTLYWYLQNLGQGPELLIRYENEEAVDDSQLPKDRFSAERLKGVDSTLKIQPAELGDSAVYLCASSSTSGFSYEQYFGPGTRLTVT.

This sequence joins TRBV7-9 and TRBJ2-1; D not resolved. Trimming stripped 1 base from V and 2 bases from J, with 3 bases between. CDR1 is SEHNR and CDR2 is FQNEAQ in the germline V gene (reference sequence). The CDR3 extends over 13 amino acids. CDR3 region: CASSLVAYNEQFF. DNA for the CDR3: TGTGCCAGCAGCTTAGTGGCCTACAATGAGCAGTTCTTC. Looking up the rest from reference TRBV7-9 and TRBJ2-1 gives the full variable domain: DTGVSQNPRHKITKRGQNVTFRCDPISEHNRLYWYRQTLGQGPEFLTYFQNEAQLEKSRLLSDRFSAERPKGSFSTLEIQRTEQGDSAMYLCASSLVAYNEQFFGPGTRLTVL.

The chain uses TRBV11-2 and TRBJ2-7; 7 bases match TRBD2. In germline, CDR1 is SGHAT, CDR2 FQNNGV. The CDR3 totals 17 residues. The J segment lost 0 bases and the V segment lost 5 bases, leaving 13 bases of the junction unmatched. The CDR3, as DNA: TGTGCCAGCAGCGGCTTACGACTAGCTTTGACCTCCTACGAGCAGTACTTC. Protein sequence: CASSGLRLALTSYEQYF.

The chain uses TRBV30 and TRBJ1-2; D is possibly TRBD1 (5 bases). The CDR3 spans 16 residues. The V end was cut by 2 bases, the J end by 0 bases, with 16 bases between. The germline V gene has CDR1 GTSNPN and CDR2 SVGIG (reference sequence). CDR3 sequence (DNA): TGTGCCTGGAGTAGGAGCCCGGGACGGTCTAACTATGGCTACACCTTC. It specifies CAWSRSPGRSNYGYTF.

The chain has TRBV27 and TRBJ2-1; 7 nucleotides match TRBD2. This CDR3 region has 17 residues. CDR1 MNHEY and CDR2 SMNVEV come from the germline V gene (reference sequence). Trimming cost V 2 bases and J 0 bases; bases outside gene matches: 7. The CDR3 is CASSLLAAPSSYNEQFF. CDR3 coding DNA: TGTGCCAGCAGTTTACTAGCGGCTCCGAGCTCCTACAATGAGCAGTTCTTC.